This TCR beta chain was identified during a study of T-cell memory formation after mild COVID-19. Study-wide context: TCR clusters were mostly donor specific.

CDR1 and CDR2 from the germline V gene are SGHTS and YDEGEE. CDR3 size: 15 residues. Trimming shortened V by 1 base and J by 0 bases, and 8 bases separated the two germline ends. 5'RACE, which relied on constant-segment primers, yielded TCR alpha and TCR beta cDNA libraries carrying sample barcodes and UMIs. In TCRdb, the 5' RACE reads were re-called with MiXCR into one record per CDR3 protein. The profile shows about 150,000 distinct CDR3 sequences, approximately 25% of them singletons. The J gene is TRBJ2-1, the V gene TRBV5-8; D gene ambiguous. The receptor comes from an adult woman who had mild COVID-19 (a few samples of this study predate the infection). Cell type and time point are not known. Sequencing input: PBMCs or a T cell subset sorted from them (not recorded which). CDR3 nucleotide sequence: TGTGCCAGCAGCTTGCCCCTACCCTCCTACAATGAGCAGTTCTTC. As protein: CASSLPLPSYNEQFF.